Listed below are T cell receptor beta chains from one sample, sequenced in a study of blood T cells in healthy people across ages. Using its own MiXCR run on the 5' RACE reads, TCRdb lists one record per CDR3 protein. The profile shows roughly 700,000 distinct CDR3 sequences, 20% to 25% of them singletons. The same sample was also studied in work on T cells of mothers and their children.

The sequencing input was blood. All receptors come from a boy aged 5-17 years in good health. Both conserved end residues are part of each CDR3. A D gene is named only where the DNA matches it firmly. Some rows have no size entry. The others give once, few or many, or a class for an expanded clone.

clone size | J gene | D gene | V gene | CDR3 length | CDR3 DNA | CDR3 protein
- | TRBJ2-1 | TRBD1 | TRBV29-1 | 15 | TGCAGCGTAGCCGACCGGGACAGGGGGTCCAATGAGCAGTTCTTC | CSVADRDRGSNEQFF
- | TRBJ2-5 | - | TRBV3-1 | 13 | TGTGCCAGCAGCCAAGGGACAGTGGAGACCCAGTACTTC | CASSQGTVETQYF
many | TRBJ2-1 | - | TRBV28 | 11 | TGCGCCAGCAGCTTAAGCTATGAGCAGTTCTTC | CASSLSYEQFF
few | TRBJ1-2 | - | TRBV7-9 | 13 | TGTGCCAGCAGCGATGACACCAACTATGGCTACACCTTC | CASSDDTNYGYTF
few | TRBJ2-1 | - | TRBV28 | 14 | TGTGCCAGCACGGCCGTGGGGAAGTACAATGAGCAGTTCTTC | CASTAVGKYNEQFF
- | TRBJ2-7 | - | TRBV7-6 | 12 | TGTGCCAGCAGCGTAACTTTCTACGAGCAGTACTTC | CASSVTFYEQYF
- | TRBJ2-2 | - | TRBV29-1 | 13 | TGCAGCGTTGAATCGGGGAGTACCGGGGAGCTGTTTTTT | CSVESGSTGELFF
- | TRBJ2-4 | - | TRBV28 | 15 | TGTGCCAGCAGTCAAAACAGGGTGGCCAAAAACATTCAGTACTTC | CASSQNRVAKNIQYF
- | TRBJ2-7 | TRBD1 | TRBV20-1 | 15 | TGCAGTGCTGGACGGGGGACAGGGGATTTTTACGAGCAGTACTTC | CSAGRGTGDFYEQYF
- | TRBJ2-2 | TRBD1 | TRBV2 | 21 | TGTGCCAGCAGTGATTCAAGGGACAGGGGATACTCTAAAGCGAACACCGGGGAGCTGTTTTTT | CASSDSRDRGYSKANTGELFF
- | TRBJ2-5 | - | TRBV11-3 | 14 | TGTGCCAGCAAGGTGCGTCCTTGGCAAGAGACCCAGTACTTC | CASKVRPWQETQYF
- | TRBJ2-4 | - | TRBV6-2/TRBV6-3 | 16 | TGTGCCAGCAGTTATGCGGGGTCTCTAGCCAAAAACATTCAGTACTTC | CASSYAGSLAKNIQYF
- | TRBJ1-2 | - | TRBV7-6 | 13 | TGTGCCAGCAGCCCCACGGTCGGCCTAGGCTACACCTTC | CASSPTVGLGYTF
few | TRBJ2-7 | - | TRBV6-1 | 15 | TGTGCCAGCAGTGTATTTGCAGGGGACTCCTACGAGCAGTACTTC | CASSVFAGDSYEQYF
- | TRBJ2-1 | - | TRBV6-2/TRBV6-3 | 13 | TGTGCCAGCAGAAAACGAGGGCTGGATGAGCAGTTCTTC | CASRKRGLDEQFF
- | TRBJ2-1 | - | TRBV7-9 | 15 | TGTGCCAGCAGCTTAGTAGGGCAGGGCAAAAATGAGCAGTTCTTC | CASSLVGQGKNEQFF
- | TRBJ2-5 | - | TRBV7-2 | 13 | TGTGCCAGCAGTCCTGACGGACCCCAGGACCAGTACTTC | CASSPDGPQDQYF
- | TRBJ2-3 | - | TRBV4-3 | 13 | TGCGCCAGCTCCACCGAAGGAGCAGATACGCAGTATTTT | CASSTEGADTQYF
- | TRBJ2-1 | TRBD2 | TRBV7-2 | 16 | TGTGCCAGCAGCTTAGCCGGGACTAGCGGGACTAATGAGCAGTTCTTC | CASSLAGTSGTNEQFF
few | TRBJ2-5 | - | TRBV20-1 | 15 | TGCGGTGCTAGAGTGGTTGAGGGCCCCCAAGAGACCCAGTACTTC | CGARVVEGPQETQYF
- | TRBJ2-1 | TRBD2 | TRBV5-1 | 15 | TGCGCCAGCAGCTTTAGCGGGAGTGGGTACAATGAGCAGTTCTTC | CASSFSGSGYNEQFF
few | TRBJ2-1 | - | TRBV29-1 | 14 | TGCAGCGTTGCACCGCGTGTAGCGGAGAATGAGCAGTTCTTC | CSVAPRVAENEQFF
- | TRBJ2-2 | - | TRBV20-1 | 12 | TGCAGTGCGGCAGGTTTCACCGGGGAGCTGTTTTTT | CSAAGFTGELFF
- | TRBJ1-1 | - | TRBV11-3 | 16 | TGTGCCAGCAGCTTAGAGGGCAGCACGATGAACACTGAAGCTTTCTTT | CASSLEGSTMNTEAFF
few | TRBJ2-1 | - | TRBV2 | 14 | TGTGCCAGCATCCTACTTAGCGCCCACAATGAGCAGTTCTTC | CASILLSAHNEQFF
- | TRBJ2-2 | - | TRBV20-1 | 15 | TGCAGTGCTAGAGAGGCTAGATCTAGCACCGGGGAGCTGTTTTTT | CSAREARSSTGELFF
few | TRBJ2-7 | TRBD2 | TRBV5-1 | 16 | TGCGCCAGCAGCTTGGAGATCGGGAGGGCCACCTACGAGCAGTACTTC | CASSLEIGRATYEQYF
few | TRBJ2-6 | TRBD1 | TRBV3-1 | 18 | TGTGCCAGCAGCCAACTGGCCACAGGGGGCCCTGGGGCCAACGTCCTGACTTTC | CASSQLATGGPGANVLTF
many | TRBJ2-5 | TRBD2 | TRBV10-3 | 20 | TGTGCCATCAGTCCCTCCTCCCTCGGCTCGGGCGGGAGTCTTCAAGAGACCCAGTACTTC | CAISPSSLGSGGSLQETQYF
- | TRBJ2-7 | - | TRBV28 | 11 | TGTGCCAGCAGTTCGTTCCACGAGCAGTACTTC | CASSSFHEQYF
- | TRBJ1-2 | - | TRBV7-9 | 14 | TGTGCCAGCAGCTTAGGGACAGATATCTATGGCTACACCTTC | CASSLGTDIYGYTF
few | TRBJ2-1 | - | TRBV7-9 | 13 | TGTGCCAGCAGCTTAATTTCGGCATGGGAGCAGTTCTTC | CASSLISAWEQFF
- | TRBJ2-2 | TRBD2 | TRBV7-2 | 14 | TGTGCCAGCAGCCACACTAGCGGTTCCGGGGAGCTGTTTTTT | CASSHTSGSGELFF
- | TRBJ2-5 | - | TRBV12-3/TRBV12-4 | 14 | TGTGCCAGCAGTTTATTGTTAGCAGGGGAGACCCAGTACTTC | CASSLLLAGETQYF
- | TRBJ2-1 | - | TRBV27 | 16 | TGTGCCAGCAGTTTATGGGGGGCGAGCTCCTACAATGAGCAGTTCTTC | CASSLWGASSYNEQFF
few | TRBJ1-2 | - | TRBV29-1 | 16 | TGCAGCGTTGAAGATCCCCACACCGGGGAAAACTATGGCTACACCTTC | CSVEDPHTGENYGYTF
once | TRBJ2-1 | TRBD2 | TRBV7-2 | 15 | TGTGCCAGCAGCTTTCTTAGCGGGACTAACAATGAGCAGTTCTTC | CASSFLSGTNNEQFF
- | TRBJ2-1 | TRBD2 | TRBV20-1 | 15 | TGCAGTGCCCGAATCTACCGGGAGGGATACAATGAGCAGTTCTTC | CSARIYREGYNEQFF
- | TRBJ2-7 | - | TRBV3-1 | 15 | TGTGCCAGCAGCCAAGGTCCAGGGGCGTCCTACGAGCAGTACTTC | CASSQGPGASYEQYF
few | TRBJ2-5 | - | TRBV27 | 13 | TGTGCCAGCAGTTGGGGGACAAAAGAGACCCAGTACTTC | CASSWGTKETQYF
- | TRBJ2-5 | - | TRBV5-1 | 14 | TGCGCCAGCAGCCGGGGGACAGCTGAAGAGACCCAGTACTTC | CASSRGTAEETQYF
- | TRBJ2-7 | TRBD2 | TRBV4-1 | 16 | TGCGCCAGCAGCCAAGGGCCTAGCGGGAGCCCCTACGAGCAGTACTTC | CASSQGPSGSPYEQYF
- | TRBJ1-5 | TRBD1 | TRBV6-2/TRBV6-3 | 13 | TGTGCCAGCAGTACAGGGGATTTGCAGCCCCAGCATTTT | CASSTGDLQPQHF
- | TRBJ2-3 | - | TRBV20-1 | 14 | TGCAGTGCTAGGAGACTAGACGGCACAGATACGCAGTATTTT | CSARRLDGTDTQYF
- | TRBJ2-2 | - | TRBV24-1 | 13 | TGTGCCACCAGGGCATTCGGGACCGGGGAGCTGTTTTTT | CATRAFGTGELFF
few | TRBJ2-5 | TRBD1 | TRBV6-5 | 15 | TGTGCCAGCAGTTACCAAGGACAGGGACGGGAGACCCAGTACTTC | CASSYQGQGRETQYF
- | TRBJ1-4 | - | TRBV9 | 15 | TGTGCCAGCAGCCCCCGCGGAGATCCTAATGAAAAACTGTTTTTT | CASSPRGDPNEKLFF
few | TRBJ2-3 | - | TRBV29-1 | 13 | TGCAGCGTGGCGGGACTCCTCACAGATACGCAGTATTTT | CSVAGLLTDTQYF
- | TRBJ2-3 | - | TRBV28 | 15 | TGTGCCAGCAGTTTCCACAGGGATGAGGGAGATACGCAGTATTTT | CASSFHRDEGDTQYF
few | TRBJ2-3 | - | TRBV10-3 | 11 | TGTGCCATCAGTGACCCTTCGACGCAGTATTTT | CAISDPSTQYF
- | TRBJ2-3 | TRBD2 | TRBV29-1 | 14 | TGCAGCGTCGCTAGCGGGACCCGCACAGATACGCAGTATTTT | CSVASGTRTDTQYF
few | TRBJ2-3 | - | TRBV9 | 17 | TGTGCCAGCAGCGTAGAATGGCAGTTGGGAGTGACAGATACGCAGTATTTT | CASSVEWQLGVTDTQYF
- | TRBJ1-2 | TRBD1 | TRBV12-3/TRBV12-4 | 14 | TGTGCCAGCAGTTTAACAGGGGGCTGGGATGGCTACACCTTC | CASSLTGGWDGYTF
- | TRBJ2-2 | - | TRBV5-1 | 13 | TGCGCCAGCAGCTTTGACGAAACCGGGGAGCTGTTTTTT | CASSFDETGELFF
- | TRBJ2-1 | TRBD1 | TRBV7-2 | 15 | TGTGCCAGCAGCTTTCTCTTACAGGGGAGAGATGAGCAGTTCTTC | CASSFLLQGRDEQFF
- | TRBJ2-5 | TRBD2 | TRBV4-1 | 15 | TGCGCCAGCAGCCCTAGCGGGGTAAAACAAGAGACCCAGTACTTC | CASSPSGVKQETQYF
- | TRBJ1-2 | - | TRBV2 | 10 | TGTGCCAGCAGCGACCTTAGGTCCACCTTC | CASSDLRSTF
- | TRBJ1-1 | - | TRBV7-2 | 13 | TGTGCCAGCAGCCCGAGGGAGGGGAGAGGGGCTTTCTTT | CASSPREGRGAFF
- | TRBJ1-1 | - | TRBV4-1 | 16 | TGCGCCAGCAGCCAAGAATCCGGGACAATTGGAACTGAAGCTTTCTTT | CASSQESGTIGTEAFF
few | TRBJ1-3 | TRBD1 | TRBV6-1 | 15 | TGTGCCGGACGACAGGGGGGAGTAACTGGAAACACCATATATTTT | CAGRQGGVTGNTIYF